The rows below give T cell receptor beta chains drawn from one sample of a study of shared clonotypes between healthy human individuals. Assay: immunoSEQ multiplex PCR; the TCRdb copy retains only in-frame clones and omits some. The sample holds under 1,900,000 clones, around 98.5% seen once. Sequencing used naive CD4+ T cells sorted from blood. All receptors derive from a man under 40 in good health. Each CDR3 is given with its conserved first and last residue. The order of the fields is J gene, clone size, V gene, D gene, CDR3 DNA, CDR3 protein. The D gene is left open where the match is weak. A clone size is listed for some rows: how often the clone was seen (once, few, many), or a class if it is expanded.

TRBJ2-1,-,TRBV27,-,TGTGCCAGCGGAATAGCGGCCTACTATGAGCAGTTCTTC,CASGIAAYYEQFF
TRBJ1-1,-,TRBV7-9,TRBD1,TGTGCCAGCAGCTCCGGACAGGGGGTCGCTGAAGCTTTCTTT,CASSSGQGVAEAFF
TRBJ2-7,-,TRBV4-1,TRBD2,TGCGCCAGCAGCCAAGAGCAACTAGCGAGCGAGCAGTACTTC,CASSQEQLASEQYF
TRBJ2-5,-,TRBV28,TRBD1,TGTGCCAGCAGTCAAAGGACAGGCGAGGAGACCCAGTACTTC,CASSQRTGEETQYF
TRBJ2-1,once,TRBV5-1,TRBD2,TGCGCCAGCAGCTTACTAATACGACTAGCGGGCCAGTCTGACAATGAGCAGTTCTTC,CASSLLIRLAGQSDNEQFF
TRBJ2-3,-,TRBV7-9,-,TGTGCCAGCAGCTTATTTGGTGGAGACGGAGATACGCAGTATTTT,CASSLFGGDGDTQYF
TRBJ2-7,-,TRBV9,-,TGTGCCAGCAGCGTAGCTTCTAGTCCCTACGAGCAGTACTTC,CASSVASSPYEQYF
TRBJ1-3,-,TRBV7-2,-,TGTGCCAGCAGCCTAGACATATTCGGCGACACCATATATTTT,CASSLDIFGDTIYF
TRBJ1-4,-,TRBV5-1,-,TGCGCCAGCAGCTTAGGCCCACAGGGCGGGGATACTGAAAAACTGTTTTTT,CASSLGPQGGDTEKLFF
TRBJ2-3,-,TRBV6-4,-,TGTGCCAGCAGTTTAGGACTTAACACAGATACGCAGTATTTT,CASSLGLNTDTQYF
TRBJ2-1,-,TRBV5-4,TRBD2,TGTGCCAGCAGCTTGGCGTTTCGTAGCGGGAGATATAATGAGCAGTTCTTC,CASSLAFRSGRYNEQFF
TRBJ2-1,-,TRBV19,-,TGTGCCAGTAGTATGGCCGGAGGGCCTGAGCAGTTCTTC,CASSMAGGPEQFF
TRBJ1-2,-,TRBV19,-,TGTGCCAGTAGTATTCAAGGTATCGTCGACTATGGCTACACCTTC,CASSIQGIVDYGYTF
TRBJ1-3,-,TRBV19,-,TGTGCCAGTAGTTTATACCCCGTCTCGCACTCTGGAAACACCATATATTTT,CASSLYPVSHSGNTIYF
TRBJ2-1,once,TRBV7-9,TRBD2,TGTGCCAGCAGCTCTCTTCGGATGAGTAGCGGGAGTGATGAGCAGTTCTTC,CASSSLRMSSGSDEQFF
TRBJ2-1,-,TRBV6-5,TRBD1,TGTGCCAGCAGTTCAGGGGGCCCCTACAATGAGCAGTTCTTC,CASSSGGPYNEQFF
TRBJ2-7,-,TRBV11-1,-,TGTGCCAGCAGCTTAAGCCCCTCCTACGAGCAGTACTTC,CASSLSPSYEQYF
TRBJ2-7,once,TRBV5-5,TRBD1,TGTGCCAGCAGCTTGGTGTGGGACAGCGTCTACGAGCAGTACTTC,CASSLVWDSVYEQYF
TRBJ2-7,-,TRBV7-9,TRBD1,TGTGCCAGCAGCTTAGGGGGACAGGGCGGCTACGAGCAGTACTTC,CASSLGGQGGYEQYF
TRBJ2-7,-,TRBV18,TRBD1,TGTGCCAGCTCACCGGAACCGGGACAGGGATTCTACGAGCAGTACTTC,CASSPEPGQGFYEQYF
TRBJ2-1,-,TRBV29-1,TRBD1,TGCAGCGTTGATAGGGACAGGGGCCTCGGGGAGCAGTTCTTC,CSVDRDRGLGEQFF
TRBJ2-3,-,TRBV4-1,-,TGCGCCAGCAGCCAAGATGGGGGCCGCACAGATACGCAGTATTTT,CASSQDGGRTDTQYF
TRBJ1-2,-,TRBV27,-,TGTGCCAGCAGATCCGCCGCAGGCCATGGCTACACCTTC,CASRSAAGHGYTF
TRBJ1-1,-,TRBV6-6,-,TGTGCCAGCAGGAGGATACAGGGAACCACTGAAGCTTTCTTT,CASRRIQGTTEAFF
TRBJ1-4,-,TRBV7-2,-,TGTGCCAGCAGCTTCAAGGCGGGTGAAAAACTGTTTTTT,CASSFKAGEKLFF
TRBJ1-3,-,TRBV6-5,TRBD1,TGTGCCAGCAGCCCAGGGGGGGGAAACACCATATATTTT,CASSPGGGNTIYF
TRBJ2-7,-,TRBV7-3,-,TGTGCCAGCAGCCCCACTGGCACAGACTCCTACGAGCAGTACTTC,CASSPTGTDSYEQYF
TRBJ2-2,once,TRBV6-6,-,TGTGCCAGCAGTTCGACAGCGAACACCGGGGAGCTGTTTTTT,CASSSTANTGELFF
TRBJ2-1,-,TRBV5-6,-,TGTGCCAGCAGCTTCGTTTTTCTAAACAATGAGCAGTTCTTC,CASSFVFLNNEQFF